This T cell receptor (beta chain) emerged from a study of cytomegalovirus exposure and HLA in healthy donors. Study-wide findings and caveats: In a later analysis, compared with equally common non-associated chains, HLA-associated beta chains were more expanded. Within an earlier analysis, most TCR beta V segments proved productive either about 87% or about 30% of the time. DRB1 showed the most TCR associations and HLA-C the fewest in a later analysis, as rates varied by HLA locus.

This clone was detected only a few times. The antigen is undetermined. PCR amplification relied on 60 Vbeta primers (plus 13 Jbeta primers). Profiling relied on immunoSEQ multiplex PCR, and the TCRdb table lists in-frame clones only, not all of them. The profile covers around 150,000 clones, with 55% to 80% appearing a single time and approximately 6.5% taken by the ten largest. The germline V gene encodes CDR1 SGHNT and CDR2 YYREEE (reference sequence). The CDR3 has 15 residues. After removal of 4 bases from V and 7 bases from J, the junction contained 8 bases not matched to a gene. The material sequenced was PBMCs. The sequence was obtained from a woman aged 60 to 75 in good health and CMV-seropositive. The chain has TRBV5-4 and TRBJ2-1; 10 nucleotides agree with TRBD2. The CDR3 loop reads CASSQGLAEANEQFF. The CDR3 nucleotides read TGTGCCAGCAGCCAAGGACTAGCGGAAGCTAATGAGCAGTTCTTC.